This T cell receptor beta chain was observed in a study of blood T cell repertoires in COVID-19. The overall study: The United States, Italy and Spain supplied acute and convalescent COVID-19 samples. Sample material is recorded as cDNA or gDNA derived from T cells, B-cell-depleted T cells, or PBMCs.

Membership in each cohort depended on participant-reported clinical history. In the original analysis: Nucleated cell number was recorded as an estimate derived from reference gene primer amplification. Clones were sequenced by immunoSEQ multiplex PCR, and TCRdb holds only the in-frame ones, with some missing. That table is the source of V, J and clone size, and D and trimming were worked out from the DNA. There are nearly 200,000 clones in the sample; 70% to 90% occur only once, and roughly 8.4% lies in the top ten. Germline CDR1 and CDR2: LNHDA and SQIVND (reference sequence). V gave up 5 bases and J gave up 1 base, with 9 bases separating them. The CDR3 runs to 14 residues.

The sequencing sample was made of PBMCs or T cells enriched from blood (not recorded which). This sequence originates from a woman aged 18-35 years who had recovered from COVID-19. The V and J genes are TRBV19 and TRBJ1-5; no clear D gene. In nucleotides, the CDR3 is TGTGCCAGTAGTCCCTATACGAGCAATCAGCCCCAGCATTTT. It yields the protein CASSPYTSNQPQHF.